This T cell receptor beta chain comes out of a study of blood T cell repertoires in COVID-19. Only in-frame clones appear in the TCRdb table, and some are missing; sequencing was by immunoSEQ multiplex PCR. The sample includes about 120,000 clones, over 65% of them seen just once. The germline gives CDR1 KGHSH, CDR2 LQKENI. The junction had 2 bases not matched to a gene; V was cut back by 1 base and J by 2 bases. The CDR3 contains 15 residues. The TCR originated in a woman in her 70s with acute or convalescent COVID-19. The rearrangement uses TRBV18 and TRBJ2-1, with 7 bases matching TRBD2. The sequenced material came from peripheral blood. The CDR3, as DNA: TGTGCCAGCTCACCACAAGGGAGGGCCTACAATGAGCAGTTCTTC. It yields the protein CASSPQGRAYNEQFF.